This T cell receptor (beta chain) appears in the sequencing data of a study of CD8 T cells in ankylosing spondylitis. Scientists made TCR beta libraries using quantitative 5'-RACE with molecular barcodes. TCRdb used MiXCR to reprocess the 5' RACE reads, holding one entry per CDR3 protein. Among some 400,000 distinct CDR3 sequences, about a fifth were seen once, and the ten largest hold about 16%. As regards this clonotype: Its target is unknown.

This CDR3 has 16 residues. V was cut by 4 bases and J by 10 bases, with 20 bases left in between. Study-wide findings and caveats: Reported data indicate significant enrichment of disease-linked clones within matched ankylosing spondylitis synovial fluid. There was a TCR beta motif, made of several highly homologous variants, that appeared characteristic of ankylosing spondylitis blood. Some of these motif variants have turned up before, in reports on reactive arthritis synovial fluid and blood.

This receptor was identified in a male donor with ankylosing spondylitis. The rearrangement joins TRBV23-1 to TRBJ1-6; D call uncertain. TRBV23-1 is assigned to the ORF class and has an uncertain function. The material sequenced was blood, either unsorted or a sorted T cell fraction (not recorded which). CDR3 residues: CASSRPVKDGGSPLHF. CDR3 in DNA: TGCGCCAGCAGTCGCCCGGTAAAGGACGGTGGATCACCCCTCCACTTT.